These T cell receptor beta chains were read from a single sample in a study of cytomegalovirus exposure and HLA in healthy donors. The assay was immunoSEQ multiplex PCR, and TCRdb's table has in-frame clones only and misses some. The sample lists about 150,000 clones; about 83% were seen once. The specimen was PBMCs. The origin of the receptors is a woman aged 25 to 39 in good health and CMV-seronegative. CDR3s include the opening cysteine and the closing phenylalanine or tryptophan. The D gene is left open where the match is weak. A clone size is listed for some rows: how often the clone was seen (once, few, many), or a class if it is expanded.

V	J	D	size	length	DNA	CDR3
TRBV5-4	TRBJ2-3	-	-	19	TGTGCCAGCAGCTACCTTTGGACAGCTTACCCTTCTAGCACAGATACGCAGTATTTT	CASSYLWTAYPSSTDTQYF
TRBV28	TRBJ2-1	TRBD2	-	15	TGTGCCAGCAGTCCGCGGGAGCAATCCTACAATGAGCAGTTCTTC	CASSPREQSYNEQFF
TRBV28	TRBJ1-5	-	once	15	TGTGCCAGCAGTGCCTTGACAGGCCTCAATCAGCCCCAGCATTTT	CASSALTGLNQPQHF
TRBV28	TRBJ2-2	TRBD2	-	16	TGTGCCAGCATAGGTAGCGGGACTGTGCTCACCGGGGAGCTGTTTTTT	CASIGSGTVLTGELFF
TRBV30	TRBJ2-2	-	-	13	TGTGCCTGGAACAGGGGGGGAACCGGGGAGCTGTTTTTT	CAWNRGGTGELFF
TRBV9	TRBJ1-4	TRBD1	-	15	TGTGCCAGCAGCGCCCCGGGACAGGGCGATGAAAAACTGTTTTTT	CASSAPGQGDEKLFF
TRBV28	TRBJ1-5	TRBD1	-	15	TGTGCCAGCAGTATACAGACAGGGGGCGATCAGCCCCAGCATTTT	CASSIQTGGDQPQHF
TRBV9	TRBJ2-7	TRBD2	once	15	TGTGCCAGCAGCGACGGGACTAGCGGGAACCACGAGCAGTACTTC	CASSDGTSGNHEQYF
TRBV7-2	TRBJ2-1	TRBD1	-	13	TGTGCCAGCAGCTTATTAATCCGGGACAGGATCTTCTTC	CASSLLIRDRIFF
TRBV18	TRBJ1-4	TRBD1	once	17	TGTGCCAGCTCACCAATTCGACAGGGGATAACTAATGAAAAACTGTTTTTT	CASSPIRQGITNEKLFF
TRBV10-3	TRBJ2-7	TRBD1	-	14	TGTGCCATCAGCGGCCGGGACAGGGTAAACGAGCAGTACTTC	CAISGRDRVNEQYF
TRBV30	TRBJ2-5	TRBD2	-	13	TGTGCCTGGGAAGCGGGGCCCTCCGTGTTCCGGTACTTC	CAWEAGPSVFRYF
TRBV30	TRBJ2-2	TRBD1	-	14	TGTGCCTCTACCGGGACAGGGTATCCCGGGGAGCTGTTTTTT	CASTGTGYPGELFF
TRBV7-2	TRBJ1-2	TRBD1	once	14	TGTGCCAGCAGCGCCGGACAGGGTCATATGGGCTACACCTTC	CASSAGQGHMGYTF
TRBV4-1	TRBJ1-2	-	-	13	TGCGCCAGCCAACCTGGAGGGGCAGGTGGCTACACCTTC	CASQPGGAGGYTF
TRBV4-3	TRBJ2-5	-	-	15	TGCGCCAGCAGTCCCTCCCTGGAGGGTGGGGAGACCCAGTACTTC	CASSPSLEGGETQYF
TRBV7-9	TRBJ2-1	-	-	19	TGTGCCAGCACCCCTCGTAGGTTTGGGCGACCGGTTACCTACAATGAGCAGTTCTTC	CASTPRRFGRPVTYNEQFF
TRBV5-1	TRBJ2-5	TRBD2	-	16	TGCGCCAGCAGGCAACCGGGACTAGCAGCCTGGGAGACCCAGTACTTC	CASRQPGLAAWETQYF
TRBV5-4	TRBJ2-3	TRBD2	-	14	TGTGCCATGGGCGGGGGGGCCCGCACAGATACGCAGTATTTT	CAMGGGARTDTQYF
TRBV11-2	TRBJ2-5	-	-	13	TGTGCCAGCAGCTTAGATCGCGCCGAGACCCAGTACTTC	CASSLDRAETQYF
TRBV6-6	TRBJ2-7	-	-	12	TGTGCCAGCAGTTACTCGTCTTACGAGCAGTACTTC	CASSYSSYEQYF
TRBV11-1	TRBJ1-2	-	-	12	TGTGCCAGCAGCTTTCAGGGGCTTGGCTACACCTTC	CASSFQGLGYTF
TRBV5-1	TRBJ2-5	-	-	14	TGCGCCAGCAGCTTACAGAAGTTCCAAGAGACCCAGTACTTC	CASSLQKFQETQYF
TRBV28	TRBJ2-1	-	-	15	TGTGCCAGCATCCTTGAGGGCGGAGGCTACAATGAGCAGTTCTTC	CASILEGGGYNEQFF
TRBV30	TRBJ1-3	-	few	14	TGTGCCTGGAGTGATTGGGCAGCTGGAAACACCATATATTTT	CAWSDWAAGNTIYF
TRBV13	TRBJ2-4	TRBD2	-	19	TGTGCCAGCAGCGCATTTGGACTAGCGGGGGGTAGGGACAAAAACATTCAGTACTTC	CASSAFGLAGGRDKNIQYF